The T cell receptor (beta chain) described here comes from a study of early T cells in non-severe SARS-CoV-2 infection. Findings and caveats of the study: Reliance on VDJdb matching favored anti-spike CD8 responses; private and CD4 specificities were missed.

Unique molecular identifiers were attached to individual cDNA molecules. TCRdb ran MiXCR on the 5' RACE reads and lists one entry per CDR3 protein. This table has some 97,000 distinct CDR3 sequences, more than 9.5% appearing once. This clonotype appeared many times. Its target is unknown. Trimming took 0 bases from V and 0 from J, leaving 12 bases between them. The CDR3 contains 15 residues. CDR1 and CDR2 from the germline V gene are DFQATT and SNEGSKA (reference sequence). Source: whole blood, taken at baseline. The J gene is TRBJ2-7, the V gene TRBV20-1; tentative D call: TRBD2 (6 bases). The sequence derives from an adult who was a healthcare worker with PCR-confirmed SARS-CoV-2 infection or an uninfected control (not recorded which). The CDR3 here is CSARDMAGSSYEQYF. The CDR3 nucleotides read TGCAGTGCTAGAGATATGGCCGGGAGCTCCTACGAGCAGTACTTC.